The sequence of this T cell receptor (beta chain) was determined in a study of siplizumab effects on memory and regulatory T cells. The study, taken as a whole, reports: The authors did not confirm suppressive function in proliferating Tregs from siplizumab cultures. Memory cells seemed less diverse than naive T cells, which seemed major alloresponse contributors. Among mappable alloreactive CD4+ clones, the Treg-derived fraction averaged approximately 75% with siplizumab versus approximately 26% in controls.

Details on this clone: Its antigen is unknown.

V lost 0 bases, J lost 3 bases, and 8 bases lay in between. Germline assignment: CDR1 MNHEY and CDR2 SVGAGI. The CDR3 contains 14 residues. Clones were sequenced by immunoSEQ multiplex PCR, and TCRdb holds only the in-frame ones, with some missing. The sample has 90,000 to 95,000 clones, over 85% seen once. The genes are TRBV6-5 and TRBJ1-2; a possible D gene is TRBD1 (6 bases). The clonotype was recovered from a human donor in good health. The sample consisted of CD8+ T cells sorted from blood. The CDR3 spells CASSYSPGDYGYTF. DNA for the CDR3: TGTGCCAGCAGTTACTCCCCAGGGGACTATGGCTACACCTTC.